This T cell receptor (beta chain) was obtained from a study of cytomegalovirus exposure and HLA in healthy donors (dated by TCRdb to the late 2010s). Concerning the study at large: The 666 repertoires of the first cohort and the 95 to 150 validation repertoires were produced on the same platform, according to a later analysis. To predict cytomegalovirus infection status, the study brought together high-throughput TCR immunosequencing, statistical association of individual TCRs with disease status, and machine learning. Along with the roughly 670-subject first cohort, a separate validation cohort of more than 90 different subjects was used. The study was designed to test whether signatures of past pathogen exposure could be identified by cataloging public T cell receptors. Overall results and qualifications from the work: In vitro tests confirmed that a few of the cytomegalovirus-associated TCR beta chains recognize cytomegalovirus antigens. A later analysis found that TCRs clustered in the first cohort also tended to co-occur in the 120 validation repertoires, with 90% to 95% of cluster scores above 0. It was suggested by the authors that the approach could potentially be generalized to other disease states and immunological phenotypes. The classifier was reported to diagnose cytomegalovirus status with high specificity and sensitivity in both the original cohort and the validation cohort. The study listed 150 to 200 TCR beta chains as associated with cytomegalovirus. Most TCR sequences were observed very rarely across donors, whereas some public TCRs were present in many individuals. A later analysis had no HLA typing for the validation cohort, so co-occurrence there was scored across all 110 or so repertoires.

Donors formed part of the validation cohort, which comprised over a hundred subjects and was distinct from the first cohort of 670 or so subjects. Concerning this clone itself: This clone's antigen is unknown. Per-base quality was not reported, and no clone a single base away is much larger than it.

The library was prepared using the immunoSEQ multiplex PCR assay. In the source study's methods: A statistical classification framework was developed to diagnose cytomegalovirus status using the catalog of TCR beta chain sequences. TCRdb stores this immuneACCESS table with in-frame sequences only. Part of the clones is absent; in the studies checked, under half of the shortfall reflects unresolved V genes, and no reason is known for the rest. From that table come the V and J calls and clone size; the DNA was used to work out D and trimming. Present in this sample are about 200,000 clones, around 87% of which were seen just once. More than 1.5% of the sample is held by the ten biggest clonotypes. The CDR3 spans 15 residues, from the cysteine through the phenylalanine. The only DNA kept is the CDR3, 45 bases in frame from the first base. V and J are trimmed by 5 bases and 3 bases, and the gene matches miss 4 bases of the junction. The germline V gene specifies MNHEY as CDR1 and SVGAGI as CDR2.

The chain uses TRBV6-5 and TRBJ2-3; 11 of the junction bases match TRBD2. Sequences were obtained from PBMCs. The receptor comes from a woman in her late teens or twenties in good health and CMV-seropositive. The CDR3 amino acid sequence is: CASSLGTSGTDTQYF. The nucleotide sequence reads TGTGCCAGCAGTCTCGGGACTAGCGGTACAGATACGCAGTATTTT.